This T cell receptor (beta chain) is from a study of blood T cell repertoires in COVID-19. Original handling: Reference gene primer amplification in the assay estimated nucleated cell counts. Sequencing was performed with immunoSEQ multiplex PCR; in TCRdb, only in-frame clones are kept and a portion is missing. V and J calls and clone size are those listed in that table; D and trimming were worked out from the DNA. The sample lists under 95,000 clones, approximately 90% seen once, with 2.5% to 3% in the top ten. Seattle's cohort entered during active infection and was followed longitudinally. Sequencing was performed on peripheral blood. The TCR sequence derives from a man between 45 and 60 years old with COVID-19, enrolled during active disease.

CDR3 region: CAISGGTSGYYEQYF. The CDR3, as DNA: TGTGCCATCAGTGGTGGGACTAGCGGTTACTACGAGCAGTACTTC. The V call is TRBV10-3, the J call TRBJ2-7; TRBD2 agrees at 11 bases. Germline V gene sequence: CDR1 ENHRY, CDR2 SYGVKD. Trimming cost V 4 bases and J 3 bases; bases outside gene matches: 5. The CDR3 length is 15 residues.